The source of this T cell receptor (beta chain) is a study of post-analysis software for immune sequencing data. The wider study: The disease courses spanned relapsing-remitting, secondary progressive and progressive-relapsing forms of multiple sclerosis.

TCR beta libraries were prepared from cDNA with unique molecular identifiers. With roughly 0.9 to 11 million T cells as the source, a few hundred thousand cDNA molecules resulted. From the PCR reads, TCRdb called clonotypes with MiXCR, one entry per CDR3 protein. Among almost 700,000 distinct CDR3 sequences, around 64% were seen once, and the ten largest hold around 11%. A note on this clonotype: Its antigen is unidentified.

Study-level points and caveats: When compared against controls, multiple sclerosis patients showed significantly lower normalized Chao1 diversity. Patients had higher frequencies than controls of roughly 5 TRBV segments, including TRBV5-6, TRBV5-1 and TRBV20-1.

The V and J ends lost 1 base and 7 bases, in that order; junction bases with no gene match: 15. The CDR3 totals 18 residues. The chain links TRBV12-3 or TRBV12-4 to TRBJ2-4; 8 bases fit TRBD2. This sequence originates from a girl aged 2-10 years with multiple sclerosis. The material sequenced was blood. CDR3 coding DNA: TGTGCCAGCAGTTTAGTGGACGGGAGGGCCGGTGCGGCCAACATTCAGTACTTC. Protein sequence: CASSLVDGRAGAANIQYF.